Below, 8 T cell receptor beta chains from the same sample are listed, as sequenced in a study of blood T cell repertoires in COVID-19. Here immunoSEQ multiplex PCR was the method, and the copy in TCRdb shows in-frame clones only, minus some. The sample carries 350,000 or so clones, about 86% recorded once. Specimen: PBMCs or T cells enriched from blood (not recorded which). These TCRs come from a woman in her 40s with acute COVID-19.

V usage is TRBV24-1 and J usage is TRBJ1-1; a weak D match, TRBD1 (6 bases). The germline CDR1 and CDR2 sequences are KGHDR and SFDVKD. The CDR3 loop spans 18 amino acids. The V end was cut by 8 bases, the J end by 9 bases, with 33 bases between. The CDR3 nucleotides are TGTGCCACCATGTCCAGGTGTGAACCCATCAGGGGCCCTTGTCAAGCTTTCTTT. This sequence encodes CATMSRCEPIRGPCQAFF.

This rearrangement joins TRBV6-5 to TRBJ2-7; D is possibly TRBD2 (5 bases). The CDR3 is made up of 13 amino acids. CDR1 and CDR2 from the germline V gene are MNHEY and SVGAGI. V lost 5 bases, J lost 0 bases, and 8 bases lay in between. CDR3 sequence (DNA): TGTGCCAGCAGTAGGGAGAGCTCCTACGAGCAGTACTTC. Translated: CASSRESSYEQYF.

For the CDR3, the DNA is TGTGCCAGCAGCTTGATTCTTGGGGCGAACACTGAAGCTTTCTTT. As protein: CASSLILGANTEAFF. The gene calls are TRBV5-5 and TRBJ1-1; a possible D gene is TRBD1 (5 bases). This CDR3 spans 15 amino acids. The V gene's germline CDR1 is SGHKS and CDR2 YYEKEE (reference sequence). V was pared by 1 base and J by 1 base, with 11 bases between. Complete variable domain (other parts from reference TRBV5-5 and TRBJ1-1): DAGVTQSPTHLIKTRGQQVTLRCSPISGHKSVSWYQQVLGQGPQFIFQYYEKEERGRGNFPDRFSARQFPNYSSELNVNALLLGDSALYLCASSLILGANTEAFFGQGTRLTVV.

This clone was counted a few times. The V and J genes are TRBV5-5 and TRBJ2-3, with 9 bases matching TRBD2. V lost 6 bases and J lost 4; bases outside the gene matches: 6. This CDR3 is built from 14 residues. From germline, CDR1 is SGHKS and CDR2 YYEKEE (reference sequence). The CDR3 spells CASTPGLAPDTQYF. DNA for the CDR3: TGTGCCAGCACCCCGGGACTAGCCCCAGATACGCAGTATTTT.

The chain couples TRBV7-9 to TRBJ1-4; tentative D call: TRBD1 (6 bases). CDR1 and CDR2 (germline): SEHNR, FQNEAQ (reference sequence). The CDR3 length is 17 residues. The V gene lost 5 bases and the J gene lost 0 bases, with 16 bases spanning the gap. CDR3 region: CASSPGTRLTTNEKLFF. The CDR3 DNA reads TGTGCCAGCAGCCCCGGGACAAGACTTACAACTAATGAAAAACTGTTTTTT.

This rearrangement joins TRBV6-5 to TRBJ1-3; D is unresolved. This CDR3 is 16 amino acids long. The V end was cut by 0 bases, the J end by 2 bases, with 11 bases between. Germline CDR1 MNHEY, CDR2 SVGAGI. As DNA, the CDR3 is TGTGCCAGCAGTTACTCGTGGAGCTCCACTGGAAACACCATATATTTT. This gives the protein CASSYSWSSTGNTIYF.

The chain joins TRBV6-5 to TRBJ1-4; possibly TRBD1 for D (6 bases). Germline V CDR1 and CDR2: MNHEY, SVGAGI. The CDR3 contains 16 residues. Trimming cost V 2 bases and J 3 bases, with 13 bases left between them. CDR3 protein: CASSYQVKGANEKLFF. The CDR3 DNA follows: TGTGCCAGCAGTTACCAAGTAAAGGGGGCTAATGAAAAACTGTTTTTT.

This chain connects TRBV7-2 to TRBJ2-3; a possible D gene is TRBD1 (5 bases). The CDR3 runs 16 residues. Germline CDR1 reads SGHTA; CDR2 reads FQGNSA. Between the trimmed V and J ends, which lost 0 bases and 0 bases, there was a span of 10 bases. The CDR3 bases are TGTGCCAGCAGCTTAGCGCTGGGGCTTAGCACAGATACGCAGTATTTT. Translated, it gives CASSLALGLSTDTQYF.